This TCR beta chain comes out of a study of blood T cell repertoires in COVID-19. The wider study: Acute-phase and convalescent COVID-19 samples originated in the United States, Italy and Spain. Sources were T cells, B-cell-depleted T cells, or PBMCs; the material itself was cDNA or gDNA.

As originally analysed: How many nucleated cells were present was estimated from reference gene primer amplification. Here immunoSEQ multiplex PCR was the method, and the copy in TCRdb shows in-frame clones only, minus some. The D gene and trimming were derived from the DNA, and the V and J assignments and clone size from that table. The profile shows 130,000 to 150,000 clones, about 90% of them singletons. Germline CDR1 ENHRY, CDR2 SYGVKD. J was trimmed by 6 bases and V by 5 bases; bases with no gene match: 11. The CDR3 has 16 residues. This receptor was obtained from a woman in her fifties or sixties with acute or convalescent COVID-19. Sample: peripheral blood. V is TRBV10-3 and J is TRBJ2-2, with 8 bases identical to TRBD2. CDR3 protein: CAISTAGTRGSGELFF. The CDR3 nucleotides are TGTGCCATCAGTACCGCCGGGACTAGAGGGTCCGGGGAGCTGTTTTTT.